The 25 T cell receptor beta chains below were found in one sample sequenced in a study of blood T cell repertoires in COVID-19. Assay: immunoSEQ multiplex PCR; the TCRdb copy retains only in-frame clones and omits some. This table has 98,000 or so clones, 85% to 90% appearing once. Sequencing was performed on peripheral blood. Receptors originate from a human donor in a cohort sampled during active COVID-19.

CDR3 loop: CASSLPVASTDTQYF. The CDR3 coding sequence is TGTGCCAGCAGTTTACCGGTCGCTAGCACAGATACGCAGTATTTT. The rearrangement links TRBV28 to TRBJ2-3, with unresolved D. Germline CDR1 is MDHEN and CDR2 is SYDVKM. The CDR3 extends over 15 amino acids. V was clipped by 2 bases and J by 0 bases, with 9 bases between them.

The chain has TRBV5-8 and TRBJ1-5; perhaps TRBD1 as D (5 bases). The CDR3 is 14 residues long. Germline CDR1 reads SGHTS; CDR2 reads YDEGEE. The ends were cut back, 0 bases at V and 2 bases at J, with 6 bases in the middle. The CDR3 sequence is CASSLEGGNQPQHF. DNA for the CDR3: TGTGCCAGCAGCTTGGAAGGGGGCAATCAGCCCCAGCATTTT.

There are many counts of this clone. The chain couples TRBV9 to TRBJ2-7, with a weak D call TRBD2 (5 bases). The ends were cut back, 0 bases at V and 2 bases at J, with 9 bases in the middle. The germline gives CDR1 SGDLS, CDR2 YYNGEE. This CDR3 has 14 amino acids. CDR3 DNA sequence: TGTGCCAGCAGCGTAGGAGCGGAGCCCTACGAGCAGTACTTC. Amino acids: CASSVGAEPYEQYF.

The chain is built from TRBV21-1 and TRBJ2-5; the tabulated D call, TRBD2, remains unverified against the DNA. TRBV21-1 is an annotated pseudogene. CDR3 length: 14 residues. CDR3: CASSRAGVQETQYF. The CDR3 nucleotides read TGTGCCAGCAGCAGAGCGGGAGTCCAAGAGACCCAGTACTTC.

This clone was seen a handful of times. The chain recombines TRBV6-5 with TRBJ1-1, with D unclear. V was cut by 0 bases and J by 6 bases, with 5 bases left in between. CDR1 is MNHEY, CDR2 SVGAGI, per germline. The CDR3 consists of 12 residues. CDR3 bases: TGTGCCAGCAGTTACTCTCGGTCTGAAGCTTTCTTT. Amino acids: CASSYSRSEAFF.

The chain couples TRBV12-5 to TRBJ2-1; unclear D gene. Per the germline V gene, CDR1 is LGHNT and CDR2 is FRNRAP. The V end lost 8 bases, the J end lost 6 bases, and 11 bases lay between the germline ends. The CDR3 extends over 12 amino acids. CDR3 DNA sequence: TGTGCTAGTTCCCAGCGTGGCAATGAGCAGTTCTTC. Protein product: CASSQRGNEQFF.

The chain has TRBV9 and TRBJ2-5, with D unresolved. The V gene lost 0 bases and the J gene lost 2 bases, with 8 bases spanning the gap. The CDR3 runs 14 residues. Germline V gene lookup returns CDR1 SGDLS and CDR2 YYNGEE. The CDR3 DNA follows: TGTGCCAGCAGCGTAGGCCGGGTACAAGAGACCCAGTACTTC. Translated, it gives CASSVGRVQETQYF.

The rearrangement uses TRBV6-5 and TRBJ1-2, with D perhaps matching TRBD1 (6 bases). V dropped 4 bases and J dropped 7 bases, with 16 bases sitting between them. CDR3 size: 14 residues. The germline V gene has CDR1 MNHEY and CDR2 SVGAGI. This chain's CDR3 is CASSWGSTGLGYTF. The DNA of the CDR3 is TGTGCCAGCAGTTGGGGGTCGACAGGCCTTGGCTACACCTTC.

The chain employs TRBV4-3 and TRBJ1-2, with 7 bases fitting TRBD1. Trimming at V came to 2 bases and at J to 8 bases, leaving 5 bases not matched to a gene. The CDR3 contains 13 residues. Germline V CDR1 and CDR2: LGHNA, YSLEER. The CDR3 loop is CASSQPPTGGYTF. CDR3 DNA: TGCGCCAGCAGCCAACCCCCGACAGGGGGCTACACCTTC.

This chain uses TRBV11-1 with TRBJ2-2; 10 bases match TRBD2. Germline lookup yields CDR1 SGHAT and CDR2 FQDESV (reference sequence). The trim removed 3 bases at V and 0 bases at J, leaving 1 base unmatched. The CDR3 loop spans 16 amino acids. CDR3 residues: CASSFTSGANTGELFF. As DNA, the CDR3 is TGTGCCAGCAGCTTTACTAGCGGGGCGAACACCGGGGAGCTGTTTTTT.

The genes are TRBV15 and TRBJ2-5; TRBD1 might be the D (7 bases). Between the trimmed V and J ends, which lost 1 base and 5 bases, there was a span of 14 bases. CDR1 and CDR2 from the germline V gene are LNHNV and YYDKDF (reference sequence). This CDR3 comprises 15 residues. CDR3 loop: CATSRGLGGRETQYF. The DNA of the CDR3 is TGTGCCACCAGCAGAGGACTAGGGGGCCGGGAGACCCAGTACTTC. The full variable domain, completed using reference TRBV15 and TRBJ2-5, is DAMVIQNPRYQVTQFGKPVTLSCSQTLNHNVMYWYQQKSSQAPKLLFHYYDKDFNNEADTPDNFQSRRPNTSFCFLDIRSPGLGDTAMYLCATSRGLGGRETQYFGPGTRLLVL.

This chain links TRBV5-8 with TRBJ2-7, with TRBD1 matching over 8 bases. V gave up 0 bases and J gave up 2 bases; unmatched junction bases: 4. CDR1 is SGHTS, CDR2 YDEGEE, per germline. The CDR3 is 15 residues long. In nucleotides, the CDR3 is TGTGCCAGCAGCTTGGGACAGGGGCTGACCTACGAGCAGTACTTC. This gives the protein CASSLGQGLTYEQYF.

This chain uses TRBV5-4 with TRBJ2-5, with 9 nucleotides matching TRBD1. V gave up 5 bases and J gave up 6 bases; unmatched junction bases: 11. CDR1 SGHNT and CDR2 YYREEE come from the germline V gene (reference sequence). The CDR3 runs to 15 residues. The CDR3 loop reads CASRSRQGGSKTQYF. DNA of the CDR3: TGTGCCAGCAGAAGCAGACAGGGGGGGTCAAAGACCCAGTACTTC.

This chain connects TRBV29-1 to TRBJ1-2; D is ambiguous. Trimming removed 5 bases at V and 2 bases at J, with 6 bases between. CDR1 SQVTM and CDR2 ANQGSEA come from the germline V gene. The CDR3 length is 11 residues. CDR3 residues: CSVLRNYGYTF. Written as DNA, the CDR3 is TGCAGCGTTTTGCGGAACTATGGCTACACCTTC.

This chain joins TRBV7-6 and TRBJ2-5; maybe TRBD2 (7 bases). Trimming cost V 6 bases and J 2 bases, with 16 bases left between them. Germline CDR1 and CDR2: SGHVS and FNYEAQ. This CDR3 spans 15 amino acids. In nucleotides, the CDR3 is TGTGCCAGCAGTCAGGGGCGGGGGCGGCAAGAGACCCAGTACTTC. This encodes CASSQGRGRQETQYF.

The chain links TRBV4-1 to TRBJ2-2, with 9 positions matching TRBD2. With V trimmed by 3 bases and J by 0 bases, 8 bases remained unmatched. This CDR3 has 18 residues. CDR1 and CDR2 (germline): MGHRA, YSYEKL. The CDR3 sequence: CASSHSNLAGANTGELFF. The CDR3 DNA follows: TGCGCCAGCAGCCACTCCAATTTAGCGGGAGCGAACACCGGGGAGCTGTTTTTT.

The chain carries TRBV6-6 and TRBJ2-7; 10 bases line up with TRBD2. The CDR3 covers 15 residues. Unmatched junction bases numbered 5, after V lost 0 bases and J lost 6 bases. Germline CDR1 reads MNHNY; CDR2 reads SVGAGI (reference sequence). This chain's CDR3 is CASSYSASGSSEQYF. DNA for the CDR3: TGTGCCAGCAGTTACTCGGCTAGCGGGAGTAGCGAGCAGTACTTC.

This clone is a singleton in its sample. CDR3 DNA: TGTGCCAGCAGCGGCGGGACTCCGACCTCAGATACGCAGTATTTT. Its translation: CASSGGTPTSDTQYF. V is TRBV5-4 and J is TRBJ2-3; perhaps TRBD2 as D (6 bases). This CDR3 is built from 15 residues. In germline, CDR1 is SGHNT, CDR2 YYREEE (reference sequence). V shed 4 bases and J shed 4 bases, with 16 bases lying between them.

The chain couples TRBV5-5 to TRBJ2-1; TRBD1 matches at 8 bases. Unmatched junction bases numbered 10, after V lost 5 bases and J lost 3 bases. This CDR3 has 16 residues. From germline, CDR1 is SGHKS and CDR2 YYEKEE (reference sequence). The CDR3, as DNA: TGTGCCAGCAGATATGCCGGTGGGACAGGCTACAATGAGCAGTTCTTC. Its protein is CASRYAGGTGYNEQFF.

V gene TRBV6-5 combines with J gene TRBJ2-1; perhaps TRBD2 as D (5 bases). This CDR3 is built from 13 residues. V dropped 5 bases and J dropped 4 bases, with 9 bases sitting between them. Germline CDR1 and CDR2: MNHEY and SVGAGI. The CDR3 region has the DNA TGTGCCAGCAGTCGAGGGCCATACAATGAGCAGTTCTTC. Its protein product is CASSRGPYNEQFF.

The chain carries TRBV2 and TRBJ2-7; TRBD1 might be the D (6 bases). With 3 bases removed from V and 3 bases from J, the gap between germline ends came to 12 bases. CDR1 SNHLY and CDR2 FYNNEI come from the germline V gene. The CDR3 is 14 residues long. This chain's CDR3 is CASSDILDSYEQYF. CDR3 DNA: TGTGCCAGCAGTGATATCTTGGACAGCTACGAGCAGTACTTC.

This chain joins TRBV19 and TRBJ2-1; 14 nucleotides match TRBD2. J gave up 15 bases and V 6 bases, and 10 bases lay outside the gene matches. The CDR3 has 14 residues. Looked up from germline, CDR1 is LNHDA and CDR2 is SQIVND (reference sequence). In nucleotides, the CDR3 is TGTGCCAGTAGCCAGGGGGGGACTAGCGGGAGAATGTTCTTC. Amino acids: CASSQGGTSGRMFF.

This sequence joins TRBV5-5 and TRBJ2-1; perhaps TRBD2 as D (6 bases). This CDR3 spans 15 amino acids. Deletions cut 5 bases from V and 10 bases from J, with 22 bases between. In germline, CDR1 is SGHKS, CDR2 YYEKEE (reference sequence). For the CDR3, the DNA is TGTGCCAGCAGTGAAACCGGGACTGGCCTCTTGGAGCAGTTCTTC. This translates into CASSETGTGLLEQFF.

This clone was recorded once. The chain couples TRBV7-8 to TRBJ2-2; 11 nucleotides align to TRBD2. Per germline, CDR1 SGHVS and CDR2 FQNEAQ. The V segment lost 3 bases and the J segment 7 bases; nucleotides outside the gene matches: 7. The CDR3 is 16 amino acids. The CDR3 nucleotides read TGTGCCAGCAGCTTTAGCGGGGGGGCCCAGGTCGGGGAGCTGTTTTTT. It specifies CASSFSGGAQVGELFF.

The J gene is TRBJ2-1, the V gene TRBV18; D is perhaps TRBD2 (5 bases). The germline V and J ends were trimmed by 9 bases and 1 base, with 13 bases remaining between them. The CDR3 runs 14 residues. Germline assignment: CDR1 KGHSH and CDR2 LQKENI. CDR3 protein: CASRNGGSYNEQFF. The CDR3 DNA reads TGTGCCAGTAGGAATGGAGGATCCTACAATGAGCAGTTCTTC.